A selection of T cell receptor beta chains follows, all from one sample in a study of vaccination and CD4 T cells after COVID-19. Which antigens these TCRs recognize remains unknown. TCRdb called the PCR reads again in MiXCR, with one record for every CDR3 protein. The table includes more than 15,000 distinct CDR3 sequences, roughly half detected once. The sequencing used CD4+ T cells from blood, cultured in vitro, collected about 7 months after SARS-CoV-2 vaccination. These TCRs come from a human donor who had recovered from COVID-19. CDR3s include the opening cysteine and the closing phenylalanine or tryptophan. The D gene is left open where the match is weak. Size is stated for part of the rows, as once, few or many counts, or as a class when the clone is expanded.

clone_size: few
v_call: TRBV7-3
d_call: -
cdr3_length: 14
j_call: TRBJ2-1
cdr3_nt: TGTGCCAGCAGCCACGAAGGCTCCTACAATGAGCAGTTCTTC
cdr3_aa: CASSHEGSYNEQFF

clone_size: -
v_call: TRBV6-1
d_call: -
cdr3_length: 16
j_call: TRBJ1-1
cdr3_nt: TGTGCCAGCTCCCCCACCGGGGAGGGGTGGGACACTGAAGCTTTCTTT
cdr3_aa: CASSPTGEGWDTEAFF

clone_size: few
v_call: TRBV25-1
d_call: TRBD2
cdr3_length: 16
j_call: TRBJ2-5
cdr3_nt: TGTGCCAGCAGTGGGGGTTTAGCGGGGAACCAAGAGACCCAGTACTTC
cdr3_aa: CASSGGLAGNQETQYF

clone_size: -
v_call: TRBV20-1
d_call: -
cdr3_length: 15
j_call: TRBJ2-5
cdr3_nt: TGCAGTGCTAGAGATCTGACCCTGTACCAAGAGACCCAGTACTTC
cdr3_aa: CSARDLTLYQETQYF

clone_size: few
v_call: TRBV7-9
d_call: -
cdr3_length: 14
j_call: TRBJ2-7
cdr3_nt: TGTGCCAGCAGCTTAGGGGGCGGTTCCTACGAGCAGTACTTC
cdr3_aa: CASSLGGGSYEQYF

clone_size: -
v_call: TRBV29-1
d_call: TRBD2
cdr3_length: 14
j_call: TRBJ2-5
cdr3_nt: TGCAGCGTTGAAAGACTAGCGGGAGTTGAGACCCAGTACTTC
cdr3_aa: CSVERLAGVETQYF

clone_size: -
v_call: TRBV10-3
d_call: TRBD2
cdr3_length: 13
j_call: TRBJ2-1
cdr3_nt: TGTGCCATCGGGGGGGGGATTATCGGTGAGCAGTTCTTC
cdr3_aa: CAIGGGIIGEQFF

clone_size: -
v_call: TRBV11-2
d_call: TRBD2
cdr3_length: 15
j_call: TRBJ2-5
cdr3_nt: TGTGCCAGCAGCTTAGGAAGCGGGGGGGCAAAGACCCAGTACTTC
cdr3_aa: CASSLGSGGAKTQYF

clone_size: few
v_call: TRBV19
d_call: -
cdr3_length: 13
j_call: TRBJ2-7
cdr3_nt: TGTGCCAGTAGTCAGTATAGGGGGTACGAGCAGTACTTC
cdr3_aa: CASSQYRGYEQYF

clone_size: once
v_call: TRBV7-8
d_call: -
cdr3_length: 13
j_call: TRBJ2-2
cdr3_nt: TGTGCCAGCAGCTCCCAAGATCTCGGGGAGCTGTTTTTT
cdr3_aa: CASSSQDLGELFF

clone_size: -
v_call: TRBV20-1
d_call: TRBD1
cdr3_length: 13
j_call: TRBJ1-5
cdr3_nt: TGCAGTGCTAGAGGGACAGGGAATCAGCCCCAGCATTTT
cdr3_aa: CSARGTGNQPQHF

clone_size: few
v_call: TRBV4-1
d_call: -
cdr3_length: 15
j_call: TRBJ2-7
cdr3_nt: TGCGCCAGCAGCCACAGCGGGACAGGCTCCTACGAGCAGTACTTC
cdr3_aa: CASSHSGTGSYEQYF

clone_size: -
v_call: TRBV6-1
d_call: -
cdr3_length: 14
j_call: TRBJ1-2
cdr3_nt: TGTGTCAGCAGTGAATGGGGGGATGGCGATGGCTACACCTTC
cdr3_aa: CVSSEWGDGDGYTF

clone_size: -
v_call: TRBV20-1
d_call: TRBD1
cdr3_length: 16
j_call: TRBJ2-2
cdr3_nt: TGCAGTGCTAGATCTCGGACAGGGTCAAATGACGGGGAGCTGTTTTTT
cdr3_aa: CSARSRTGSNDGELFF

clone_size: -
v_call: TRBV18
d_call: -
cdr3_length: 13
j_call: TRBJ1-2
cdr3_nt: TGTGCCAGCCATAACGACCCGGTGGGTGGCTACACCTTC
cdr3_aa: CASHNDPVGGYTF

clone_size: few
v_call: TRBV7-2
d_call: -
cdr3_length: 13
j_call: TRBJ1-1
cdr3_nt: TGTGCCAGCAGCTTAGTTCGGGACGGTGAAGCTTTCTTT
cdr3_aa: CASSLVRDGEAFF

clone_size: few
v_call: TRBV20-1
d_call: TRBD1
cdr3_length: 13
j_call: TRBJ1-2
cdr3_nt: TGCAGTGCTAGGACAGGGGGTAACTATGGCTACACCTTC
cdr3_aa: CSARTGGNYGYTF

clone_size: -
v_call: TRBV7-2
d_call: -
cdr3_length: 14
j_call: TRBJ2-3
cdr3_nt: TGTGCCAGCAGCTTAGTGGGCAACACAGATACGCAGTATTTT
cdr3_aa: CASSLVGNTDTQYF

clone_size: few
v_call: TRBV7-2
d_call: TRBD2
cdr3_length: 15
j_call: TRBJ2-1
cdr3_nt: TGTGCCAGCAGCGGACTAGCGGGGAGCTACAATGAGCAGTTCTTC
cdr3_aa: CASSGLAGSYNEQFF

clone_size: -
v_call: TRBV12-3/TRBV12-4
d_call: -
cdr3_length: 13
j_call: TRBJ2-1
cdr3_nt: TGTGCCAGCAGTTTAGTCGCAACTCCAAGGCAGTTCTTC
cdr3_aa: CASSLVATPRQFF